These 31 T cell receptor beta chains share one sample of origin, sequenced in a study of shared clonotypes between healthy human individuals. The protocol was immunoSEQ multiplex PCR, while the TCRdb copy is restricted to in-frame clones and leaves out a portion. The data show some 240,000 clones, 65% seen once. Sequencing was done on a sample of memory CD4+ T cells sorted from blood. Noted subset: CD45RA-negative fraction. The receptors here all came from a man aged 25-45 years in good health.

This clone was observed many times. The rearrangement joins TRBV11-3 to TRBJ1-1, with D hard to call. Germline V gene sequence: CDR1 SGHNT, CDR2 YENEEA. This CDR3 is built from 13 residues. Trimming stripped 5 bases from V and 1 base from J, with 8 bases between. The DNA for the CDR3 is TGTGCCAGCAGCATAGGCAAGAACACTGAAGCTTTCTTT. Its translation is CASSIGKNTEAFF.

This clone has ten or more counts. J is TRBJ1-1 and V is TRBV19; TRBD1 aligns across 11 bases. The length of the CDR3 is 18 residues. Per the germline V gene, CDR1 is LNHDA and CDR2 is SQIVND (reference sequence). The junction had 15 bases not matched to a gene; V was cut back by 6 bases and J by 3 bases. The CDR3 is CASRILGQGVGRDTEAFF. The CDR3 nucleotides are TGTGCCAGTAGGATCCTGGGACAGGGGGTAGGCCGGGACACTGAAGCTTTCTTT. The whole variable domain, remainder taken from reference TRBV19 and TRBJ1-1, is DGGITQSPKYLFRKEGQNVTLSCEQNLNHDAMYWYRQDPGQGLRLIYYSQIVNDFQKGDIAEGYSVSREKKESFPLTVTSAQKNPTAFYLCASRILGQGVGRDTEAFFGQGTRLTVV.

A few counts support this clone. The V and J genes are TRBV6-6 and TRBJ2-2; no firm D call. The length of the CDR3 is 13 residues. Trimming removed 7 bases from V and 0 bases from J, with 6 bases in between. In germline, CDR1 is MNHNY, CDR2 SVGAGI (reference sequence). This CDR3 is CASTRTNTGELFF. CDR3 bases: TGTGCCAGCACCCGGACGAACACCGGGGAGCTGTTTTTT.

This chain connects TRBV4-1 to TRBJ2-7; TRBD2 aligns across 7 bases. CDR1 MGHRA and CDR2 YSYEKL come from the germline V gene. V lost 0 bases and J lost 0; bases outside the gene matches: 2. The CDR3 totals 15 residues. CDR3 sequence (DNA): TGCGCCAGCAGCCAAGAAAGGACTAGCTCCTACGAGCAGTACTTC. Protein sequence: CASSQERTSSYEQYF.

This clone was picked up one time. The chain uses TRBV6-4 and TRBJ2-3; 10 bases are shared with TRBD2. V shed 2 bases and J 0 bases; nucleotides not matched to a gene: 8. The CDR3 sequence is 18 residues long. Per the germline V gene, CDR1 is MRHNA and CDR2 is SNTAGT. CDR3 coding DNA: TGTGCCAGCAGTGACGGGGCTAGCGGGAGAGCGAGCACAGATACGCAGTATTTT. Its translation: CASSDGASGRASTDTQYF.

This chain links TRBV7-2 with TRBJ2-7; TRBD2 might be the D (5 bases). The CDR3 loop spans 13 amino acids. V lost 6 bases and J lost 3, with 12 bases in between. Germline assignment: CDR1 SGHTA and CDR2 FQGNSA. The CDR3 bases are TGTGCCAGCAGTACTAGGAGGAACTACGAGCAGTACTTC. Its protein product is CASSTRRNYEQYF.

The rearrangement uses TRBV7-2 and TRBJ2-5; D uncertain. Germline V gives CDR1 SGHTA, CDR2 FQGNSA. The CDR3 runs to 11 residues. V was cut by 5 bases and J by 2 bases, with 3 bases left in between. CDR3 sequence reads: CASSPQETQYF. In DNA form, the CDR3 reads TGTGCCAGCAGCCCTCAAGAGACCCAGTACTTC.

This rearrangement joins TRBV6-5 to TRBJ2-3, with TRBD2 matching 9 bases. Germline V lookup: CDR1 MNHEY, CDR2 SVGAGI. J lost 1 base, V lost 6 bases, and 5 bases had no gene match. The CDR3 runs to 15 residues. The CDR3 nucleotides are TGTGCCAGCAGCCGCCTAGCGGGGCGCACAGATACGCAGTATTTT. Its translation is CASSRLAGRTDTQYF.

The chain links TRBV2 to TRBJ2-5, with a possible D match to TRBD1 (6 bases). V was clipped by 1 base and J by 5 bases, with 8 bases between them. This CDR3 region has 13 residues. The germline gives CDR1 SNHLY, CDR2 FYNNEI. The CDR3 is CASSEGRGETQYF. For the CDR3, the DNA is TGTGCCAGCAGTGAAGGCAGGGGCGAGACCCAGTACTTC.

The rearrangement joins TRBV5-4 to TRBJ2-1, with a possible D match to TRBD1 (5 bases). This CDR3 region has 15 residues. In germline, CDR1 is SGHNT, CDR2 YYREEE (reference sequence). Trimming took 0 bases from V and 6 from J, leaving 13 bases between them. The CDR3 region is CASSLGVGVGNEQFF. CDR3 nucleotide sequence: TGTGCCAGCAGCTTGGGGGTAGGGGTCGGCAATGAGCAGTTCTTC. Together with reference TRBV5-4 and TRBJ2-1, the CDR3 gives the full variable domain: ETGVTQSPTHLIKTRGQQVTLRCSSQSGHNTVSWYQQALGQGPQFIFQYYREEENGRGNFPPRFSGLQFPNYSSELNVNALELDDSALYLCASSLGVGVGNEQFFGPGTRLTVL.

The V call is TRBV7-9, the J call TRBJ2-3, with D uncertain. Germline assignment: CDR1 SEHNR and CDR2 FQNEAQ (reference sequence). This CDR3 contains 14 residues. The V end lost 1 base, the J end lost 3 bases, and 8 bases lay between the germline ends. Here the CDR3 DNA reads TGTGCCAGCAGCTTAGGGGTTGGAACAGATACGCAGTATTTT. It is translated as CASSLGVGTDTQYF. The full variable domain, rest sourced from reference TRBV7-9 and TRBJ2-3, is DTGVSQNPRHKITKRGQNVTFRCDPISEHNRLYWYRQTLGQGPEFLTYFQNEAQLEKSRLLSDRFSAERPKGSFSTLEIQRTEQGDSAMYLCASSLGVGTDTQYFGPGTRLTVL.

This rearrangement joins TRBV19 to TRBJ2-1, with TRBD2 identical over 10 bases. Per the germline V gene, CDR1 is LNHDA and CDR2 is SQIVND (reference sequence). Trimming at V came to 6 bases and at J to 0 bases, leaving 5 bases not matched to a gene. CDR3 length equals 16 residues. DNA of the CDR3: TGTGCCAGTAGGGGAAGCGGGAGGGCCTCCTACAATGAGCAGTTCTTC. Residues: CASRGSGRASYNEQFF.

The chain links TRBV15 to TRBJ2-1; TRBD2 matches at 11 bases. There are 15 residues in the CDR3. V dropped 1 base and J dropped 9; count of bases not matched to a gene: 5. CDR1 and CDR2 (germline): LNHNV, YYDKDF (reference sequence). In nucleotides, the CDR3 is TGTGCCACCAGCAGAGGGCGACTAGCGGGAACTGAGCAGTTCTTC. Translating it yields CATSRGRLAGTEQFF.

V and J are TRBV2 and TRBJ1-3; possibly TRBD1 for D (6 bases). The CDR3 loop spans 15 amino acids. V was clipped by 8 bases and J by 4 bases, with 18 bases between them. CDR1 and CDR2 (germline): SNHLY, FYNNEI. The CDR3 region is CASRLTTGPGNTIYF. As DNA, the CDR3 is TGTGCCAGCCGACTAACCACAGGGCCAGGAAACACCATATATTTT. The whole variable domain, filled in from reference TRBV2 and TRBJ1-3, reads EPEVTQTPSHQVTQMGQEVILRCVPISNHLYFYWYRQILGQKVEFLVSFYNNEISEKSEIFDDQFSVERPDGSNFTLKIRSTKLEDSAMYFCASRLTTGPGNTIYFGEGSWLTVV.

This chain connects TRBV7-6 to TRBJ1-1; maybe TRBD1 (6 bases). Germline CDR1 reads SGHVS; CDR2 reads FNYEAQ. V gave up 0 bases and J gave up 1 base, with 18 bases separating them. This CDR3 is 18 amino acids long. DNA for the CDR3: TGTGCCAGCAGCTTAGCCCGGGACAAAGAGCGGTCGAACACTGAAGCTTTCTTT. Protein product: CASSLARDKERSNTEAFF.

The V call is TRBV5-6, the J call TRBJ2-7; the match to TRBD2 covers 11 bases. Germline-derived CDR1 and CDR2 are SGHDT and YYEEEE. The length of the CDR3 is 15 residues. J lost 6 bases, V lost 4 bases, and 9 bases had no gene match. Here the CDR3 DNA reads TGTGCCAGCAGCCGCGTGGGACTAGCGGACATCGAGCAGTACTTC. This sequence encodes CASSRVGLADIEQYF.

The rearrangement links TRBV5-1 to TRBJ1-1, with a possible D match to TRBD1 (5 bases). V lost 1 base to trimming and J lost 4 bases, with 14 bases between them. This CDR3 comprises 15 residues. Germline CDR1 SGHRS, CDR2 YFSETQ. CDR3 bases: TGCGCCAGCAGCTTGTCCGGGGCCGGGAGCACTGAAGCTTTCTTT. Its translation is CASSLSGAGSTEAFF.

The rearrangement joins TRBV6-6 to TRBJ2-7, with unresolved D. V was pared by 0 bases and J by 3 bases, with 12 bases between. The CDR3 sequence is 15 residues long. Germline V gene sequence: CDR1 MNHNY, CDR2 SVGAGI (reference sequence). The CDR3 is CASSYSEVRLYEQYF. In DNA form, the CDR3 reads TGTGCCAGCAGTTACTCCGAAGTGAGGCTCTACGAGCAGTACTTC.

The chain carries TRBV28 and TRBJ2-3; unclear D gene. Looked up from germline, CDR1 is MDHEN and CDR2 is SYDVKM. V lost 2 bases and J 3 bases, leaving 9 bases between the germline ends. The CDR3 has 14 residues. The CDR3 region has the DNA TGTGCCAGCAGTTTAGGCAGCTCAACAGATACGCAGTATTTT. Protein: CASSLGSSTDTQYF.

The V and J genes are TRBV10-1 and TRBJ1-1, with TRBD1 as a possible D gene (5 bases). V lost 3 bases and J 0 bases, leaving 5 bases between the germline ends. Germline CDR1 is WNHNN and CDR2 is SYGVQD (reference sequence). This CDR3 has 13 residues. CDR3 region: CASSEQVNTEAFF. CDR3 nucleotides: TGCGCCAGCAGTGAACAGGTGAACACTGAAGCTTTCTTT.

CDR3 nucleotides: TGTGCCAGCAGCTTAGAGCCGGGGGTTTCCTACGAGCAGTACTTC. As protein: CASSLEPGVSYEQYF. The chain combines TRBV11-2 with TRBJ2-7, with TRBD2 as a possible D gene (6 bases). Per the germline V gene, CDR1 is SGHAT and CDR2 is FQNNGV. The CDR3 is 15 amino acids. The V gene lost 0 bases and the J gene lost 1 base, with 10 bases spanning the gap.

This rearrangement joins TRBV7-9 to TRBJ2-7; 7 bases match TRBD2. The trim removed 0 bases at V and 0 bases at J, leaving 5 bases unmatched. CDR3 length equals 16 residues. Germline V gene data show CDR1 as SEHNR and CDR2 as FQNEAQ (reference sequence). CDR3 nucleotides: TGTGCCAGCAGCTTAGCGCTCGGCGGGAGCTCCTACGAGCAGTACTTC. This sequence encodes CASSLALGGSSYEQYF.

The V and J genes are TRBV7-9 and TRBJ2-7; D not resolved. The germline CDR1 and CDR2 sequences are SEHNR and FQNEAQ (reference sequence). CDR3 length: 15 amino acids. The ends were cut back, 5 bases at V and 5 bases at J, with 19 bases in the middle. The CDR3 DNA is TGTGCCAGCAGCCCGCGTGGGTTAAGGGCCGACGAGCAGTACTTC. This sequence encodes CASSPRGLRADEQYF.

V usage is TRBV5-1 and J usage is TRBJ2-2, with 9 nucleotides matching TRBD1. Per the germline V gene, CDR1 is SGHRS and CDR2 is YFSETQ. V was clipped by 5 bases and J by 3 bases; unmatched bases: 14. This CDR3 is built from 18 residues. In DNA, the CDR3 is TGCGCCAGCAGACTCACCTCGGGACAGGGTTGGGACACCGGGGAGCTGTTTTTT. Translating it yields CASRLTSGQGWDTGELFF.

In regard to this clone: The junction departs from the called germline gene at one end, perhaps through a read error. Additional DNA sequences in this sample encode the identical CDR3. The rearrangement links TRBV7-7 to TRBJ2-7, with D possibly matching TRBD1 (6 bases). This CDR3 is built from 13 residues. CDR1 and CDR2 from the germline V gene are SSHAT and FNYEAQ (reference sequence). The CDR3: CASSPSTGYEQYF. Written as DNA, the CDR3 is TGCGCTAGCAGCCCCTCGACAGGCTACGAGCAGTACTTC.

V usage is TRBV11-2 and J usage is TRBJ1-1; 7 nucleotides agree with TRBD1. The germline gives CDR1 SGHAT, CDR2 FQNNGV. The CDR3 sequence is 14 residues long. With V trimmed by 4 bases and J by 6 bases, 8 bases remained unmatched. The DNA for the CDR3 is TGTGCCAGCAGCTCCTACAGGGGCCGCGCTGAAGCTTTCTTT. It is translated as CASSSYRGRAEAFF.

The J gene is TRBJ2-3, the V gene TRBV5-4, with no clear D. From germline, CDR1 is SGHNT and CDR2 YYREEE (reference sequence). CDR3 length equals 12 residues. The V end lost 9 bases, the J end lost 4 bases, and 12 bases lay between the germline ends. The CDR3 DNA follows: TGTGCCACAAGGGCTGGGGCAGATACGCAGTATTTT. Its protein is CATRAGADTQYF.

The chain carries TRBV7-2 and TRBJ1-2; weak D call: TRBD1 (5 bases). Deletions cut 5 bases from V and 5 bases from J, with 15 bases between. Germline V lookup: CDR1 SGHTA, CDR2 FQGNSA. CDR3 size: 14 residues. The CDR3, as DNA: TGTGCCAGCAGCCGTGACAGAGTTGGGTATGGCTACACCTTC. It encodes CASSRDRVGYGYTF.

This chain links TRBV29-1 with TRBJ2-3, with TRBD2 matching 8 bases. The V gene end was trimmed by 2 bases and the J gene end by 6 bases; junction bases not matched to a gene: 7. The CDR3 is made up of 14 amino acids. Germline V gene data show CDR1 as SQVTM and CDR2 as ANQGSEA. In DNA form, the CDR3 reads TGCAGCGTTGAATTCGGGAGGGCCCCCGATACGCAGTATTTT. This sequence encodes CSVEFGRAPDTQYF.

V gene TRBV10-3 combines with J gene TRBJ2-3; 8 bases match TRBD1. CDR1 and CDR2 from the germline V gene are ENHRY and SYGVKD. The CDR3 runs 17 residues. V shed 6 bases and J 2 bases; nucleotides not matched to a gene: 13. The CDR3 is CAISRTGPSGATDTQYF. The CDR3 DNA reads as TGTGCCATCAGCAGGACAGGGCCGTCGGGGGCCACAGATACGCAGTATTTT.

This chain uses TRBV9 with TRBJ2-7; tentatively, D is TRBD1 (5 bases). Germline V lookup: CDR1 SGDLS, CDR2 YYNGEE. Deletions cut 4 bases from V and 5 bases from J, with 13 bases between. This CDR3 comprises 13 residues. The CDR3, as DNA: TGTGCCAGCAGCTTAGCAGGGTTGAACGAGCAGTACTTC. The encoded protein is CASSLAGLNEQYF.